Reported below is one TCR beta chain. Its antigen is not identified. The record originates from a study of T cell responses to AZD1222 COVID-19 vaccine. Study-level points and caveats: When two AZD1222 doses had been given, Spike-specific TCR breadth and depth rose. Every sample of the repertoires postdated the peak T cell response.

Profiled with immunoSEQ multiplex PCR; TCRdb holds only in-frame clones, not every one. Here the sample spans over 25,000 clones, about 90% being singletons. In germline, CDR1 is SGHTA, CDR2 FQGNSA. This CDR3 spans 13 amino acids. V lost 0 bases, J lost 3 bases, and 5 bases lay in between. Sample: peripheral blood, taken 28 days after the second AZD1222 dose. The source of this sequence is an adult who received the AZD1222 COVID-19 vaccine. This sequence joins TRBV7-2 and TRBJ1-1; the D is unclear. The CDR3, as DNA: TGTGCCAGCAGCTTAGCGGGCTACACTGAAGCTTTCTTT. Its protein is CASSLAGYTEAFF.